This entry is about one TCR beta chain. V shed 4 bases and J 7 bases; nucleotides not matched to a gene: 10. This CDR3 spans 15 amino acids. The germline V gene encodes CDR1 SGHTA and CDR2 FQGNSA. The entry originates in a study of blood T cell repertoires in COVID-19. Overall study: Donors in the United States, Italy and Spain gave samples during acute or convalescent COVID-19. From T cells, B-cell-depleted T cells, or PBMCs came the material, which was cDNA or gDNA.

A Seattle source enrolled patients during active infection and followed them longitudinally. Per the original methods: Reference gene primer amplification gave nucleated cell count estimates. Libraries were prepared by immunoSEQ multiplex PCR; TCRdb keeps only in-frame clonotypes and omits some of them. V, J and clone size reflect that table, while D and trimming were determined from the DNA. The table lists fewer than 300,000 clones, roughly nine tenths of them singletons. Sequences were obtained from peripheral blood. This TCR was sampled from a woman in her 30s with COVID-19, enrolled during active disease. The rearrangement links TRBV7-2 to TRBJ2-1; 7 positions agree with TRBD2. Here the CDR3 reads CASSSWGASGNEQFF. The CDR3 DNA reads TGTGCCAGCAGCTCCTGGGGTGCTAGCGGTAATGAGCAGTTCTTC.